Following are 15 T cell receptor beta chains from one sample sequenced in a study of technical replicates of blood from a few donors. Profiling relied on immunoSEQ multiplex PCR, and the TCRdb table lists in-frame clones only, not all of them. Seen here are about 85,000 clones, about 95% observed once, and the top ten hold about 0.4%. The sequenced sample consisted of T cells isolated from PBMCs. These receptors originate from a human donor in good health.

The chain uses TRBV19 and TRBJ2-7; D remains unclear. Germline assignment: CDR1 LNHDA and CDR2 SQIVND (reference sequence). V was trimmed by 5 bases and J by 1 base, leaving 9 bases between them. The CDR3 covers 13 residues. The CDR3: CASSLGYSYEQYF. In nucleotides, the CDR3 is TGTGCCAGTAGTTTGGGCTATTCCTACGAGCAGTACTTC.

The J gene is TRBJ2-7, the V gene TRBV5-5; 7 bases align to TRBD1. The germline CDR1 and CDR2 sequences are SGHKS and YYEKEE (reference sequence). The V gene end was trimmed by 2 bases and the J gene end by 0 bases; junction bases not matched to a gene: 11. The CDR3 extends over 17 amino acids. The CDR3 bases are TGTGCCAGCAGCTTCCGGGACAGTTTCCCGAGCTCCTACGAGCAGTACTTC. Translating gives CASSFRDSFPSSYEQYF.

This chain uses TRBV7-3 with TRBJ1-4; TRBD1 is a possible D gene (6 bases). The CDR3 spans 17 residues. Germline-derived CDR1 and CDR2 are SGHTA and FQGTGA. Trimming left V 1 base short and J 5 bases short, with 17 bases between. The CDR3: CASSLNRVGGPNEKLFF. In nucleotides, the CDR3 is TGTGCCAGCAGCTTAAACAGGGTTGGGGGCCCAAATGAAAAACTGTTTTTT.

The CDR3: CAWRLQGSEQYF. CDR3 in DNA: TGTGCCTGGAGACTTCAGGGGTCCGAGCAGTACTTC. The gene calls are TRBV30 and TRBJ2-7; D possibly corresponds to TRBD1 (6 bases). The CDR3 covers 12 residues. V lost 3 bases and J 6 bases, leaving 12 bases between the germline ends. CDR1 and CDR2 (germline): GTSNPN, SVGIG (reference sequence).

CDR3 nucleotides: TGTGCCATCCGGAGTTCACTTGACCGGAACACTGAAGCTTTCTTT. Protein product: CAIRSSLDRNTEAFF. V is TRBV19 and J is TRBJ1-1; D call uncertain. Deletions cut 10 bases from V and 1 base from J, with 19 bases between. Germline loops: CDR1 LNHDA, CDR2 SQIVND (reference sequence). This CDR3 comprises 15 residues.

V is TRBV7-7 and J is TRBJ2-1; the match to TRBD1 covers 9 bases. V gave up 0 bases and J gave up 11 bases; unmatched junction bases: 8. This CDR3 has 15 amino acids. Germline lookup yields CDR1 SSHAT and CDR2 FNYEAQ (reference sequence). The CDR3 nucleotides read TGTGCCAGCAGCTTAGCTGGGACAGGGATTAGTAAGCAGTTCTTC. Translated: CASSLAGTGISKQFF.

This clone is a singleton in its sample. The chain is built from TRBV2 and TRBJ1-2, with TRBD1 identical over 9 bases. CDR1 and CDR2 from the germline V gene are SNHLY and FYNNEI. J gave up 4 bases and V 8 bases, and 14 bases lay outside the gene matches. The CDR3 contains 16 residues. CDR3 sequence reads: CASRGGTGRVSYGYTF. In DNA form, the CDR3 reads TGTGCCAGCCGCGGGGGGACAGGGAGGGTCAGCTATGGCTACACCTTC.

The gene calls are TRBV4-3 and TRBJ2-7, with 9 nucleotides matching TRBD2. Germline V gene sequence: CDR1 LGHNA, CDR2 YSLEER. This CDR3 is built from 16 residues. The J segment lost 6 bases and the V segment lost 1 base, leaving 10 bases of the junction unmatched. The CDR3 spells CASSQGKVAGVGEQYF. Here the CDR3 DNA reads TGCGCCAGCAGCCAAGGAAAGGTAGCGGGAGTCGGCGAGCAGTACTTC.

The chain joins TRBV5-1 to TRBJ2-7; 7 bases align to TRBD1. The CDR3 spans 15 residues. The J segment lost 7 bases and the V segment lost 3 bases, leaving 13 bases of the junction unmatched. Germline values: CDR1 SGHRS, CDR2 YFSETQ. CDR3 bases: TGCGCCAGCAGCTACTCCGTCGACAGGGTAGAGGAGCAGTACTTC. This encodes CASSYSVDRVEEQYF.

The chain is built from TRBV6-5 and TRBJ1-2; no clear D. The CDR3 is 13 residues long. In germline, CDR1 is MNHEY, CDR2 SVGAGI. Deletions cut 5 bases from V and 1 base from J, with 8 bases between. CDR3 nucleotide sequence: TGTGCCAGCAGTAACCGGGATAACTATGGCTACACCTTC. The encoded protein is CASSNRDNYGYTF.

The chain has TRBV7-2 and TRBJ1-3; 8 bases align to TRBD1. CDR1 and CDR2 from the germline V gene are SGHTA and FQGNSA. V shed 5 bases, J shed 4 bases, and the junction held 4 bases outside the gene matches. The CDR3 extends over 14 amino acids. The CDR3 loop is CASSGQGDGNTIYF. The CDR3 bases are TGTGCCAGCAGCGGACAGGGAGACGGAAACACCATATATTTT.

This chain links TRBV7-2 with TRBJ1-5, with TRBD1 matching 7 bases. Germline V lookup: CDR1 SGHTA, CDR2 FQGNSA. J lost 3 bases, V lost 3 bases, and 8 bases had no gene match. The CDR3 loop spans 16 amino acids. The CDR3 reads CASSFLGTEYNQPQHF. The DNA of the CDR3 is TGTGCCAGCAGCTTCCTAGGGACAGAATACAATCAGCCCCAGCATTTT.

The genes are TRBV19 and TRBJ2-2; 11 nucleotides line up with TRBD2. CDR1 and CDR2 (germline): LNHDA, SQIVND (reference sequence). The CDR3 has 20 residues. V trimming: 0 bases; J trimming: 0 bases; junction bases outside the gene matches: 9. The CDR3 reads CASSIELGLAEIANTGELFF. CDR3 sequence (DNA): TGTGCCAGTAGTATAGAATTGGGACTAGCGGAGATAGCGAACACCGGGGAGCTGTTTTTT.

The chain has TRBV6-5 and TRBJ2-7; a possible D gene is TRBD2 (6 bases). The CDR3 totals 15 residues. CDR1 is MNHEY, CDR2 SVGAGI, per germline. Trimming removed 2 bases from V and 2 bases from J, with 13 bases in between. CDR3 sequence (DNA): TGTGCCAGCAGTTACGCTAGCGTCTTGCCCTACGAGCAGTACTTC. It encodes CASSYASVLPYEQYF.

V and J are TRBV6-1 and TRBJ2-7, with D uncertain. This CDR3 comprises 14 residues. Germline CDR1 is MNHNS and CDR2 is SASEGT. Trimming stripped 8 bases from V and 5 bases from J, with 19 bases between. The CDR3 reads CASGTMTVVDEQYF. In nucleotides, the CDR3 is TGTGCCAGCGGAACTATGACGGTGGTCGACGAGCAGTACTTC.